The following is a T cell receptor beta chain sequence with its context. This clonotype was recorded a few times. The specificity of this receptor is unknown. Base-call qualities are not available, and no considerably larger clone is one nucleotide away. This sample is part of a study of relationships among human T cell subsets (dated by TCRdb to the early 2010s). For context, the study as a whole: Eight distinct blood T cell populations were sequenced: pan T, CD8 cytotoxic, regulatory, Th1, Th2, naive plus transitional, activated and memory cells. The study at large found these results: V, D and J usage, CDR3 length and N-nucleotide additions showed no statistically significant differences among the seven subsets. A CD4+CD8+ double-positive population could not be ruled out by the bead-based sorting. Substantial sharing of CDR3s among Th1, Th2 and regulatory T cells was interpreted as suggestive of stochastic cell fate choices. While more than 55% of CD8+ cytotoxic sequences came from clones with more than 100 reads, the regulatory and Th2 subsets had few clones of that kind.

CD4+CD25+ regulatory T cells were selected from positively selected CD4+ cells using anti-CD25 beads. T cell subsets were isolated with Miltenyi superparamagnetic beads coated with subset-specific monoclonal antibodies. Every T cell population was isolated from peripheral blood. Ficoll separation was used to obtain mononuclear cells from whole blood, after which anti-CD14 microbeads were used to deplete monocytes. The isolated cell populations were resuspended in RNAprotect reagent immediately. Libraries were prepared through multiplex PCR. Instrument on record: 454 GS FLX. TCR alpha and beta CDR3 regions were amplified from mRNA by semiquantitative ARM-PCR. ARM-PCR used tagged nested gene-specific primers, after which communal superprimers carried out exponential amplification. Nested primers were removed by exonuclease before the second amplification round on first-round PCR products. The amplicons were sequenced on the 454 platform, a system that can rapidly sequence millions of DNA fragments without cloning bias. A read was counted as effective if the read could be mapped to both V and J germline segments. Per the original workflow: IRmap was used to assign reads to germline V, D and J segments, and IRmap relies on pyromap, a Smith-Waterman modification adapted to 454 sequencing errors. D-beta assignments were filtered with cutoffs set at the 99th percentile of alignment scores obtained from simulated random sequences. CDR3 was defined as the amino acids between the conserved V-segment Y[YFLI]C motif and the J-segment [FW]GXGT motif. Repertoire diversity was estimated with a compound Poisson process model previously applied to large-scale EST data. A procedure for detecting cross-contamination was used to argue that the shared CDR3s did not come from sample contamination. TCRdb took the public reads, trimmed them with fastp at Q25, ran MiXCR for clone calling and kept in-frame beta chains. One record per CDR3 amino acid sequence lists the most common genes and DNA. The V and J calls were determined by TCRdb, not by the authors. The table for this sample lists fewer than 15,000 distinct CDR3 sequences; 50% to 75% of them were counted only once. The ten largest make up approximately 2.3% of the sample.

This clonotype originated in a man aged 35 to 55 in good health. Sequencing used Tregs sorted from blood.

The base sequence is TGTGCCAGCAGCATCGGACATACCTACGAGCAGTACTTC. Its amino acids are CASSIGHTYEQYF. The rearrangement combines TRBV5-6 with TRBJ2-7, with a weak D call of TRBD1 (5 bases match). Counted from cysteine to phenylalanine, this CDR3 has 13 amino acids. Only CDR3 DNA is held: 39 bases, read in frame from base 1. The junction shows trimming of 4 bases on V and 2 bases on J, plus 10 bases between the germline ends. Per the germline V gene, SGHDT is the CDR1 and YYEEEE is the CDR2.